These 2 T cell receptor beta chains were all obtained from the same sample, sequenced in a study of beta chain features in type 1 diabetes. cDNA synthesis used the whole RNA isolate, giving expressed TCRB sequences. The method was immunoSEQ multiplex PCR; TCRdb's version includes in-frame clones alone and lacks a portion of them. Altogether roughly 250,000 clones are present, 55% to 70% being singletons, with the ten largest covering almost 0.055%. Input material: naive CD4+ T cells from blood. The receptors were sampled from a man in his thirties or forties in good health.

The chain combines TRBV30 with TRBJ1-2; perhaps TRBD1 as D (5 bases). CDR3 length equals 12 residues. Trimming cost V 4 bases and J 10 bases, with 16 bases left between them. Germline CDR1 and CDR2: GTSNPN and SVGIG (reference sequence). Written as DNA, the CDR3 is TGTGCCTGGACCTCACCGGGACCCTCCTACACCTTC. It codes for CAWTSPGPSYTF.

A word on this clone: The sample has other DNA sequences that encode this CDR3 too. The gene calls are TRBV7-8 and TRBJ2-1, with TRBD1 matching over 8 bases. CDR1 is SGHVS, CDR2 FQNEAQ, per germline. The CDR3 has 14 amino acids. Unmatched junction bases numbered 4, after V lost 5 bases and J lost 4 bases. DNA for the CDR3: TGTGCCAGCAGCCCGGACAGGGCATACAATGAGCAGTTCTTC. Protein sequence: CASSPDRAYNEQFF. The whole variable domain, remainder taken from reference TRBV7-8 and TRBJ2-1, is GAGVSQSPRYKVAKRGQDVALRCDPISGHVSLFWYQQALGQGPEFLTYFQNEAQLDKSGLPSDRFFAERPEGSVSTLKIQRTQQEDSAVYLCASSPDRAYNEQFFGPGTRLTVL.